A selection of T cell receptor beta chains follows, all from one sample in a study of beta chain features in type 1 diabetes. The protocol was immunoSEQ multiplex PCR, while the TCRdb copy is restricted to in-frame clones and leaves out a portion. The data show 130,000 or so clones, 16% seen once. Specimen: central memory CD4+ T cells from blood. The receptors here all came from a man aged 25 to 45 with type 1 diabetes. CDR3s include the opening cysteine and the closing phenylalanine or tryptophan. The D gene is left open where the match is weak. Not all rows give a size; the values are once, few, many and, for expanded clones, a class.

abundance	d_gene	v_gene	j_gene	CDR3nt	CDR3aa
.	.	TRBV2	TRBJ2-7	TGTGCCAGCACCCGGGACTCGGGGCAGTACTTC	CASTRDSGQYF
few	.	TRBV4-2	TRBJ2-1	TGTGCCAGCAGCCAAGCTGGGAGACAGAGCTCCTACAATGAGCAGTTCTTC	CASSQAGRQSSYNEQFF
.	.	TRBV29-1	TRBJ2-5	TGCAGCGTTGTCGTAGGGAGTCAAGAGACCCAGTACTTC	CSVVVGSQETQYF
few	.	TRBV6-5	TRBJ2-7	TGTGCCAGCAGTTACTCCGGGCGGACCTACGAGCAGTACTTC	CASSYSGRTYEQYF
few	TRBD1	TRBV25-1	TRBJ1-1	TGTGCCAGCGTTTCCAGGGGGGTTCCTGAAGCTTTCTTT	CASVSRGVPEAFF
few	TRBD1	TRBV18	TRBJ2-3	TGTGCCAGCTCCGCAGGGGGCGGCACAGATACGCAGTATTTT	CASSAGGGTDTQYF
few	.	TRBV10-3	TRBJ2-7	TGTGCCATCAGTAGCCGAGGGCAGGCAGGCTACGAGCAGTACTTC	CAISSRGQAGYEQYF
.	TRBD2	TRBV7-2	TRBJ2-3	TGTGCCAGCAGGGTAGAACTAGCGGGGGGGGCGAGGACGCAGTATTTT	CASRVELAGGARTQYF
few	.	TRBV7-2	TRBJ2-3	TGTGCCAGCAGCTTAGACAGGGCTGGCACAGATACGCAGTATTTT	CASSLDRAGTDTQYF
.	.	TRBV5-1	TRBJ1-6	TGCGCCAGCAGCTCCGGGTTGAATTCACCCCTCCACTTT	CASSSGLNSPLHF
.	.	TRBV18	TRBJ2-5	TGTGCCAGCTCGCCCCAAGAGACCCAGTACTTC	CASSPQETQYF
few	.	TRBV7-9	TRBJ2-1	TGTGCCAGCAGCTTATTACGGCAGGGTAATGAGCAGTTCTTC	CASSLLRQGNEQFF
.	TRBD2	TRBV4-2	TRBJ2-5	TGTGCCAGCAGTAGCGGGAGGGAAGAGACCCAGTACTTC	CASSSGREETQYF
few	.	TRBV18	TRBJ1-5	TGTGCCAGCTCACCTAGCAATCAGCCCCAGCATTTT	CASSPSNQPQHF
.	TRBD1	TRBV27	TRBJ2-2	TGTGCCAGCAGTTTATCCCAGGGGGCCACCGGGGAGCTGTTTTTT	CASSLSQGATGELFF
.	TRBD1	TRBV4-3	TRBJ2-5	TGCGCCAGCAGCCAAGATCGGGGAGGGACAGGGGTAGAGACCCAGTACTTC	CASSQDRGGTGVETQYF
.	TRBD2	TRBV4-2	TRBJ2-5	TGTGCCAGCAGCCAAGCGGGGGGACCCCTCCAAGAGACCCAGTACTTC	CASSQAGGPLQETQYF
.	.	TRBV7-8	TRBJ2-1	TGTGCCAGCAAAAGGGGTAACAATGAGCAGTTCTTC	CASKRGNNEQFF
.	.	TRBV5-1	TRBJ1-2	TGCGCCAGCAGCTTGGCCGGCCCGTACTATGGCTACACCTTC	CASSLAGPYYGYTF
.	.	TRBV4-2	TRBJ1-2	TGTGCCAGCAGCCAAGTTGCCACAGGGTACCGGGAGGGCTACACCTTC	CASSQVATGYREGYTF
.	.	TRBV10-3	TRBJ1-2	TGTGCCATCAGGGGGCAGAATGGCTACACCTTC	CAIRGQNGYTF
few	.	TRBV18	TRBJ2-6	TGTGCCAGCTCACCCCAGACAGGATATTTCTCTGGGGCCAACGTCCTGACTTTC	CASSPQTGYFSGANVLTF
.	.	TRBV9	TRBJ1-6	TGTGCCAGCACGGGAAGGAGGGAGGATTCACCCCTCCACTTT	CASTGRREDSPLHF
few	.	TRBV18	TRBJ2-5	TGTGCCAGCTCACCACCACAGGCAGAGACCCAGTACTTC	CASSPPQAETQYF
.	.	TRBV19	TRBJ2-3	TGTGCCAGTAGCCCTCAACGCGAAGATACGCAGTATTTT	CASSPQREDTQYF
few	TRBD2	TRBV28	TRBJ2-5	TGTGCCAGCAGTCAAAGCGGGGGCTACCAAGAGACCCAGTACTTC	CASSQSGGYQETQYF
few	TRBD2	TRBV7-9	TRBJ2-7	TGTGCCAGCAGCCACCCGGGGGGGACTAGCACCCGTTACGAGCAGTACTTC	CASSHPGGTSTRYEQYF
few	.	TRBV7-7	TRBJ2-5	TGTGCTAGCAGCCCCAATGGGGAGACCCAGTACTTC	CASSPNGETQYF
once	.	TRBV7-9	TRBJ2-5	TGTGCCAGCAGCTTATTCCAGGCGGGAGAGACCCAGTACTTC	CASSLFQAGETQYF
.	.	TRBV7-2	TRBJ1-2	TGTGCCAGCAGCTTAGGGCAGACTTTCTATGGCTACACCTTC	CASSLGQTFYGYTF
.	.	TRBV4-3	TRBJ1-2	TGCGCCAGCAGCCAAGTCATATTCTATGGCTACACCTTC	CASSQVIFYGYTF
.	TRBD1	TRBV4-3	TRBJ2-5	TGCGCCAGCAGCCAAGATCTTGGAGGACAGGGTAGAGAGACCCAGTACTTC	CASSQDLGGQGRETQYF
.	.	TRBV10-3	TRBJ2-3	TGTGCCATCAGTGGTACTAGTAGCACAGATACGCAGTATTTT	CAISGTSSTDTQYF
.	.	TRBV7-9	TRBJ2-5	TGTGCCAGCAGAAGGCAGGGGATGGAGACCCAGTACTTC	CASRRQGMETQYF
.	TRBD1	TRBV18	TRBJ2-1	TGTGCCAGCTCCCTAATGACAGGGGACGAGCAGTTCTTC	CASSLMTGDEQFF
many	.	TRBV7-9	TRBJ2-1	TGTGCCAGCAGCTTACGCCCGGGGAAGGACAATGAGCAGTTCTTC	CASSLRPGKDNEQFF
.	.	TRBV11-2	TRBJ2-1	TGTGCCAGCAGCCCTAGCTTAAACAATGAGCAGTTCTTC	CASSPSLNNEQFF
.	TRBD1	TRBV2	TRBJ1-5	TGTGCCAGCAGGACTAGGCAGGGGGATCAGCCCCAGCATTTT	CASRTRQGDQPQHF
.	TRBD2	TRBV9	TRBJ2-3	TGTGCCAGCAGCGTAGCTGGACTAGCGGGGGGTGGAGATACGCAGTATTTT	CASSVAGLAGGGDTQYF
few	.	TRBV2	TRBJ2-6	TGTGCCAGCCGTGGGTCAGGGGCCAACGTCCTGACTTTC	CASRGSGANVLTF
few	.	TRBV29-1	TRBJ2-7	TGCAGCGTGGGAACGGCGGGAACAGGGCACGAATTC	CSVGTAGTGHEF
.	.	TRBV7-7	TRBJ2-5	TGTGCTAGCAGCTTAGAAGGAGGCAGGCCCGCTTTACAAGAGACCCAGTACTTC	CASSLEGGRPALQETQYF